Below are 7 T cell receptor beta chains sequenced from a single sample in a study of CD8 T cells in ankylosing spondylitis. Study results and caveats: Blood from ankylosing spondylitis patients appeared to carry a characteristic roughly eight-variant TCR beta motif.

TCRdb independently ran MiXCR on the 5' RACE reads; one entry per CDR3 protein. The sample has 500,000 or so distinct CDR3 sequences; 5.3% are singletons. These receptors have no known antigen. Sequences were obtained from blood, either unsorted or a sorted T cell fraction (not recorded which). All receptors come from a male donor with ankylosing spondylitis.

There are many counts of this clonotype. This rearrangement joins TRBV4-3 to TRBJ1-3; no firm D call. The V gene lost 3 bases and the J gene lost 1 base, with 10 bases spanning the gap. The CDR3 runs to 15 residues. Germline CDR1 reads LGHNA; CDR2 reads YSLEER. Written as DNA, the CDR3 is TGCGCCAGCAGCCATCGGTTTATATCTGGAAACACCATATATTTT. Protein: CASSHRFISGNTIYF.

This clonotype was seen many times. The chain has TRBV29-1 and TRBJ2-7, with a tentative D call TRBD2 (6 bases). Germline V lookup: CDR1 SQVTM, CDR2 ANQGSEA. This CDR3 comprises 11 residues. Trimming left V 0 bases short and J 7 bases short, with 7 bases between. This chain's CDR3 is CSVEDAGEQYF. CDR3 coding DNA: TGCAGCGTTGAAGATGCGGGGGAGCAGTACTTC.

The table lists this clonotype with many counts. This chain connects TRBV6-5 to TRBJ2-2; TRBD1 or TRBD2 may be the D gene (5 bases each). The V and J ends lost 4 bases and 8 bases respectively, with 11 bases between them. Germline V gene data show CDR1 as MNHEY and CDR2 as SVGAGI. The CDR3 extends over 13 amino acids. This CDR3 reads CASSSGTPGELFF. In DNA form, the CDR3 reads TGTGCCAGCAGTTCCGGGACCCCGGGGGAGCTGTTTTTT.

A few counts support this clonotype. This CDR3 reads CSASRLAGRYEQYF. CDR3 in DNA: TGCAGTGCTAGTCGTCTAGCGGGAAGATACGAGCAGTACTTC. The rearrangement links TRBV20-1 to TRBJ2-7, with TRBD2 matching over 9 bases. V gave up 3 bases and J gave up 4 bases; unmatched junction bases: 7. The germline CDR1 and CDR2 sequences are DFQATT and SNEGSKA (reference sequence). CDR3 size: 14 residues.

CDR3 sequence: CASRTPGGRMNEQFF. As DNA, the CDR3 is TGCGCCAGCAGAACACCCGGCGGGAGAATGAATGAGCAGTTCTTC. The V call is TRBV4-1, the J call TRBJ2-1; 7 positions match TRBD2. The CDR3 is 15 residues long. CDR1 is MGHRA, CDR2 YSYEKL, per germline. Unmatched junction bases numbered 12, after V lost 6 bases and J lost 7 bases.

In its sample, this clonotype was seen many times. The chain has TRBV7-9 and TRBJ2-1; 8 bases are a match to TRBD1. J gave up 7 bases and V 2 bases, and 7 bases lay outside the gene matches. CDR1 SEHNR and CDR2 FQNEAQ come from the germline V gene (reference sequence). The CDR3 contains 15 residues. The CDR3 DNA is TGTGCCAGCAGCTTAATCAGGGGGCGTCGTAATGAGCAGTTCTTC. Translated: CASSLIRGRRNEQFF. The variable domain in full, with the rest retrieved from reference TRBV7-9 and TRBJ2-1, is DTGVSQNPRHKITKRGQNVTFRCDPISEHNRLYWYRQTLGQGPEFLTYFQNEAQLEKSRLLSDRFSAERPKGSFSTLEIQRTEQGDSAMYLCASSLIRGRRNEQFFGPGTRLTVL.

This clonotype has ten or more counts. The genes are TRBV7-3 and TRBJ2-4, with TRBD1 matching over 8 bases. The germline V gene encodes CDR1 SGHTA and CDR2 FQGTGA. The junction had 11 bases not matched to a gene; V was cut back by 4 bases and J by 6 bases. The CDR3 extends over 16 amino acids. The CDR3 coding sequence is TGTGCCAGCAGCTCAGGCCCGACAGGACAGGGAAACATTCAGTACTTC. Its protein is CASSSGPTGQGNIQYF.